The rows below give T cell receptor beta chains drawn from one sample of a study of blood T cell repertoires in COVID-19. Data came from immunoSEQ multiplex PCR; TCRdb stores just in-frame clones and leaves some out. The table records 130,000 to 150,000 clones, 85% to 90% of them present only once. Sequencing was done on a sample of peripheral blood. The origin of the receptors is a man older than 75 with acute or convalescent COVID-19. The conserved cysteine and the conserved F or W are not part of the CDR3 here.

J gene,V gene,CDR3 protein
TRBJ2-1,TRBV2,ASTRRETQQF
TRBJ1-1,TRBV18,ASSPTQLGNTEAF
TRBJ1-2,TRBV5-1,ASSFGGQGGYGYT
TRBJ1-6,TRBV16,ASSQGGYNSPLH
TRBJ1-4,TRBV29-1,SVGGDGFEKLF
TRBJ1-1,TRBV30,AWSVLRGLGTEAF
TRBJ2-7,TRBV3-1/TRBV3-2,ASSHSGEQY
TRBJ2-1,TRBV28,ASSAGGPTYNEQF
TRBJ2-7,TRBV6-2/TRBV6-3,ASSTGQLNLGKQY
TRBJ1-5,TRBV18,ASSPSSGKQPQH
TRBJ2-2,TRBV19,ASSMRTGGTGELF
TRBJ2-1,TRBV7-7,ASSRTGGRDEQF
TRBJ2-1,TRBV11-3,ASSPEGTRNEQF
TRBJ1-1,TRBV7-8,ASSLGYGAPTEAF
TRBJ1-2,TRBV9,AGSVDDRGGHYGYT
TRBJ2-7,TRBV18,ASSPGQSPTYEQY
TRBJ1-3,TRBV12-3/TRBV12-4,ASSSAGNTIY
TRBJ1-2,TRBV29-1,SVMTANYGYT
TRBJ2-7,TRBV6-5,ASGNRVAGYEQY
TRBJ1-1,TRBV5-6,ASSLESTGPNTEAF
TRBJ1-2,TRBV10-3,AIGERPNYGYT
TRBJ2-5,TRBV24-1,ATSSGTGGQETQY
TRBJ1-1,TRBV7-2,ASSASVREAEAF
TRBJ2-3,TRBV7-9,ASSQGLAVSTDTQY
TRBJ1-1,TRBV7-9,ASSFQFGTEAF
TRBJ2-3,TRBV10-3,AISEGYRVVAGGPFTDTQY
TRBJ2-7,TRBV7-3,ASSPSGQNSYEQY
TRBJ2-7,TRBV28,ASSPAWQGSYEQY
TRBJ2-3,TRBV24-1,ATSDLSGTQGDTQY
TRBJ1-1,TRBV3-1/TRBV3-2,ASSQVGQGNTEAF
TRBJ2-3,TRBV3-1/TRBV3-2,ASSSSWSQGDTQY
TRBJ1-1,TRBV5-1,ASSSTGGNTEAF
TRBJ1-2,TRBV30,AWTLSGSATYGYT
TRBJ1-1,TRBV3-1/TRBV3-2,ASSRTKTEAF
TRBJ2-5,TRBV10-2,ASSGLPAGGRETQY